These 27 T cell receptor beta chains share one sample of origin, sequenced in a study of response to subunit inactivated influenza vaccine. TCRdb re-analysed the RT-PCR reads in MiXCR, keeping a single row per CDR3 protein. The data show hundreds of thousands of distinct CDR3 sequences, around 13% seen once. Source: PBMCs from blood, taken less than 15 days before vaccination. The receptors here all came from a man between 50 and 59 years old who received an inactivated influenza vaccine.

This rearrangement joins TRBV7-2 to TRBJ2-7; D not resolved. CDR3 size: 15 residues. V lost 2 bases, J lost 0 bases, and 11 bases lay in between. Germline assignment: CDR1 SGHTA and CDR2 FQGNSA. CDR3 sequence reads: CASSLINLDSYEQYF. CDR3 sequence (DNA): TGTGCCAGCAGCTTAATCAACCTCGACTCCTACGAGCAGTACTTC.

This clonotype was found many times. V gene TRBV5-1 combines with J gene TRBJ2-3; D not resolved. This CDR3 contains 13 residues. Germline CDR1 and CDR2: SGHRS and YFSETQ. The V end lost 6 bases, the J end lost 0 bases, and 8 bases lay between the germline ends. The chain's CDR3 is CASTLISTDTQYF. For the CDR3, the DNA is TGCGCCAGCACCTTAATTAGCACAGATACGCAGTATTTT.

The CDR3 protein is CASSGSGGSRIERAIYEQYF. In nucleotides, the CDR3 is TGTGCCAGCAGTGGATCAGGGGGGAGCAGAATAGAGAGAGCCATCTACGAGCAGTACTTC. This chain links TRBV6-1 with TRBJ2-7, with D possibly being TRBD1 (7 bases). Germline V gene lookup returns CDR1 MNHNS and CDR2 SASEGT. V was clipped by 4 bases and J by 3 bases, with 31 bases between them. The CDR3 runs to 20 residues.

The chain uses TRBV29-1 and TRBJ2-7, with a weak D call TRBD2 (5 bases). Deletions cut 6 bases from V and 1 base from J, with 13 bases between. Germline V lookup: CDR1 SQVTM, CDR2 ANQGSEA. This CDR3 is 13 amino acids long. DNA of the CDR3: TGCAGCGTCCGGGTGGGGAGATCCTACGAGCAGTACTTC. Translated, it gives CSVRVGRSYEQYF.

V gene TRBV28 combines with J gene TRBJ2-5, with a possible D match to TRBD1 (6 bases). The CDR3 spans 13 residues. V was shortened by 5 bases and J by 5 bases, with 12 bases between the two germline ends. Germline values: CDR1 MDHEN, CDR2 SYDVKM. The CDR3 is CASSLDRPETQYF. CDR3 nucleotide sequence: TGTGCCAGCAGTCTCGACAGGCCGGAGACCCAGTACTTC.

This clonotype was picked up many times. The CDR3 region has the DNA TGTGCCAGCAGTTTTCGCGCTGAAGCTTTCTTT. As protein: CASSFRAEAFF. The V gene is TRBV12-3 or TRBV12-4, the J gene TRBJ1-1, with unresolved D. CDR3 length: 11 residues. The germline V and J ends were trimmed by 3 bases and 6 bases, with 5 bases remaining between them.

This clonotype showed up just a few times. This chain connects TRBV7-9 to TRBJ2-7; TRBD2 aligns across 10 bases. Germline lookup yields CDR1 SEHNR and CDR2 FQNEAQ (reference sequence). The ends lost 4 bases at V and 4 bases at J; junction bases unmatched: 10. This CDR3 has 16 amino acids. The CDR3 nucleotides are TGTGCCAGCAGCTCCACAGCGGGAGGGGTCAGTTACGAGCAGTACTTC. Protein product: CASSSTAGGVSYEQYF.

This clonotype has only a few counts. The chain is built from TRBV6-2 or TRBV6-3 and TRBJ2-7, with 10 positions matching TRBD1. In germline, CDR1 is MNHEY, CDR2 SVGEGT. V trimming: 8 bases; J trimming: 6 bases; junction bases outside the gene matches: 10. This CDR3 has 14 amino acids. CDR3 coding DNA: TGTGCCAGCGGATCCGGGACAGGGGTTCCCGAGCAGTACTTC. As protein: CASGSGTGVPEQYF.

This clonotype was seen only a few times. This chain links TRBV7-9 with TRBJ1-4; 7 bases are a match to TRBD1. CDR1 and CDR2 (germline): SEHNR, FQNEAQ (reference sequence). V lost 6 bases to trimming and J lost 2 bases; unmatched junction nucleotides: 6. This CDR3 is 15 amino acids long. The chain's CDR3 is CASSLKTGTNEKLFF. The CDR3 coding sequence is TGTGCCAGCAGTCTAAAGACAGGGACTAATGAAAAACTGTTTTTT. The full variable domain, with the rest looked up from reference TRBV7-9 and TRBJ1-4, is DTGVSQNPRHKITKRGQNVTFRCDPISEHNRLYWYRQTLGQGPEFLTYFQNEAQLEKSRLLSDRFSAERPKGSFSTLEIQRTEQGDSAMYLCASSLKTGTNEKLFFGSGTQLSVL.

Only a few counts were recorded for this clonotype. This rearrangement joins TRBV20-1 to TRBJ2-5; D call uncertain. Germline V gives CDR1 DFQATT, CDR2 SNEGSKA (reference sequence). This CDR3 region has 16 residues. Trimming shortened V by 0 bases and J by 1 base, and 15 bases separated the two germline ends. In DNA, the CDR3 is TGCAGTGCTAGAGAACCCCGCCAGCGCTCCCAAGAGACCCAGTACTTC. It codes for CSAREPRQRSQETQYF.

This clonotype was seen repeatedly, ten times or more. This chain uses TRBV12-3 or TRBV12-4 with TRBJ2-7; a possible D gene is TRBD2 (5 bases). This CDR3 spans 13 amino acids. The V end lost 1 base, the J end lost 2 bases, and 6 bases lay between the germline ends. CDR3 sequence reads: CASSLGEPYEQYF. CDR3 nucleotide sequence: TGTGCCAGCAGTTTAGGGGAGCCCTACGAGCAGTACTTC.

This clonotype was seen a handful of times. The CDR3 loop reads CASSAGTSPAEQYF. The CDR3 DNA is TGTGCCAGCAGTGCAGGGACTAGCCCCGCCGAGCAGTACTTC. The gene calls are TRBV12-3 or TRBV12-4 and TRBJ2-7, with 9 bases aligning to TRBD2. This CDR3 has 14 residues. Trimming at V came to 5 bases and at J to 6 bases, leaving 8 bases not matched to a gene.

This clonotype has ten or more counts. The rearrangement uses TRBV12-3 or TRBV12-4 and TRBJ1-1, with D perhaps TRBD1 (5 bases). Trimming removed 2 bases from V and 4 bases from J, with 23 bases in between. The CDR3 extends over 18 amino acids. This chain's CDR3 is CASSLRRTLNRPPTEAFF. In nucleotides, the CDR3 is TGTGCCAGCAGTTTACGACGGACATTGAACCGCCCGCCCACTGAAGCTTTCTTT.

This clonotype showed up just a few times. This chain connects TRBV28 to TRBJ2-2, with 7 bases that match TRBD2. The CDR3 contains 17 residues. The V segment lost 4 bases and the J segment 7 bases; nucleotides outside the gene matches: 15. CDR1 is MDHEN, CDR2 SYDVKM, per germline. The CDR3 nucleotides read TGTGCCAGCAGTTCGCCTCGCCGGGGGAGGGCTGGCGGGGAGCTGTTTTTT. Translation gives CASSSPRRGRAGGELFF.

Only a few counts were recorded for this clonotype. This chain links TRBV10-3 with TRBJ2-1; 8 nucleotides match TRBD2. The germline V gene has CDR1 ENHRY and CDR2 SYGVKD. V lost 6 bases, J lost 7 bases, and 8 bases stayed unmatched. The CDR3 length is 14 residues. The CDR3 here is CAISSGGAGNEQFF. The CDR3, as DNA: TGTGCCATCAGCAGCGGGGGCGCGGGGAATGAGCAGTTCTTC.

V usage is TRBV20-1 and J usage is TRBJ1-1; TRBD1 is a possible D gene (5 bases). V shed 8 bases and J shed 1 base, with 23 bases lying between them. CDR3 size: 16 residues. The germline V gene has CDR1 DFQATT and CDR2 SNEGSKA (reference sequence). The CDR3 is CSTHGLIGTANTEAFF. CDR3 bases: TGCAGTACACATGGCCTTATAGGGACGGCGAACACTGAAGCTTTCTTT.

This clonotype was found a few times. This chain joins TRBV11-3 and TRBJ2-1; TRBD2 matches 8 bases. With V trimmed by 4 bases and J by 4 bases, 9 bases remained unmatched. This CDR3 comprises 16 residues. The germline V gene has CDR1 SGHNT and CDR2 YENEEA. The CDR3 sequence is CASSSGGAGVYNEQFF. CDR3 DNA sequence: TGTGCCAGCAGCTCTGGGGGAGCGGGAGTATACAATGAGCAGTTCTTC.

The CDR3 coding sequence is TGTGCCAGCAGTTTACAGGGGCGGAATGAGCAGTTCTTC. Encoded protein: CASSLQGRNEQFF. This chain joins TRBV12-3 or TRBV12-4 and TRBJ2-1, with D tentatively TRBD1 (6 bases). The CDR3 loop spans 13 amino acids. The germline V and J ends were trimmed by 2 bases and 7 bases, with 9 bases remaining between them.

This clonotype was seen repeatedly, ten times or more. The V and J genes are TRBV12-3 or TRBV12-4 and TRBJ2-3; D might be TRBD2 (5 bases). The V and J ends lost 4 bases and 1 base respectively, with 12 bases between them. The CDR3 has 15 residues. CDR3 sequence reads: CASSWTRPGTDTQYF. The CDR3 region has the DNA TGTGCCAGCAGTTGGACTCGTCCCGGCACAGATACGCAGTATTTT.

In this sample, this clonotype turned up a few times. The rearrangement uses TRBV20-1 and TRBJ2-1; TRBD2 aligns across 12 bases. The CDR3 runs to 14 residues. V shed 6 bases, J shed 7 bases, and the junction held 7 bases outside the gene matches. Germline V lookup: CDR1 DFQATT, CDR2 SNEGSKA (reference sequence). The chain's CDR3 is CSAHTGTSGNEQFF. The CDR3, as DNA: TGCAGTGCACATACGGGGACTAGCGGGAATGAGCAGTTCTTC.

This clonotype was observed many times. The DNA for the CDR3 is TGTGCCAGCAGTTTACCGGGACAGGGTTTTAATGAGCAGTTCTTC. This sequence encodes CASSLPGQGFNEQFF. The chain carries TRBV12-3 or TRBV12-4 and TRBJ2-1; 9 nucleotides align to TRBD1. Losses at the gene ends were 2 bases for V and 7 bases for J; bases not matched to a gene: 6. The length of the CDR3 is 15 residues.

The chain couples TRBV4-3 to TRBJ2-1, with 8 bases lining up with TRBD2. The V and J ends lost 3 bases and 3 bases, in that order; junction bases with no gene match: 7. Germline CDR1 and CDR2: LGHNA and YSLEER. CDR3 size: 16 residues. CDR3 protein: CASSQGGGHFYNEQFF. The CDR3 DNA reads TGCGCCAGCAGCCAGGGCGGGGGGCACTTCTACAATGAGCAGTTCTTC.

The chain recombines TRBV5-4 with TRBJ1-2; unclear D gene. V was shortened by 5 bases and J by 2 bases, with 10 bases between the two germline ends. Germline V gives CDR1 SGHNT, CDR2 YYREEE (reference sequence). The CDR3 length is 13 residues. Here the CDR3 reads CASSYQANYGYTF. Here the CDR3 DNA reads TGTGCCAGCAGTTATCAGGCGAACTATGGCTACACCTTC.

The V gene is TRBV20-1, the J gene TRBJ2-5; weak D call: TRBD2 (6 bases). This CDR3 is built from 15 residues. V was shortened by 0 bases and J by 5 bases, with 16 bases between the two germline ends. CDR1 DFQATT and CDR2 SNEGSKA come from the germline V gene (reference sequence). The CDR3 is CSARDGGPSRETQYF. CDR3 coding DNA: TGCAGTGCTAGAGATGGAGGGCCTAGTCGGGAGACCCAGTACTTC.

This clonotype has only one observation. The J gene is TRBJ1-2, the V gene TRBV7-2; 7 nucleotides align to TRBD1. CDR1 SGHTA and CDR2 FQGNSA come from the germline V gene. V was pared by 1 base and J by 3 bases, with 2 bases of the junction left unmatched. This CDR3 has 14 amino acids. CDR3 sequence: CASSLETGHYGYTF. DNA for the CDR3: TGTGCCAGCAGCTTAGAGACAGGGCACTATGGCTACACCTTC.

The CDR3 loop reads CASSPGGRGEQYF. DNA of the CDR3: TGTGCCAGCAGTCCCGGGGGGCGGGGGGAGCAGTACTTC. The rearrangement uses TRBV12-3 or TRBV12-4 and TRBJ2-7, with TRBD2 as a possible D gene (7 bases). Trimming pared 5 bases from V and 7 bases from J, leaving 15 bases between. The CDR3 runs to 13 residues.

This clonotype turned up a few times. J is TRBJ2-7 and V is TRBV7-9; the D gene is possibly TRBD2 (6 bases). CDR1 is SEHNR, CDR2 FQNEAQ, per germline (reference sequence). The CDR3 consists of 16 residues. The V gene lost 5 bases and the J gene lost 3 bases, with 20 bases spanning the gap. Here the CDR3 DNA reads TGTGCCAGCAGCCGCGTCGGGGGAAGAGGCCTCTACGAGCAGTACTTC. Translation gives CASSRVGGRGLYEQYF. The entire variable domain, with the rest obtained from reference TRBV7-9 and TRBJ2-7, is as follows: DTGVSQNPRHKITKRGQNVTFRCDPISEHNRLYWYRQTLGQGPEFLTYFQNEAQLEKSRLLSDRFSAERPKGSFSTLEIQRTEQGDSAMYLCASSRVGGRGLYEQYFGPGTRLTVT.